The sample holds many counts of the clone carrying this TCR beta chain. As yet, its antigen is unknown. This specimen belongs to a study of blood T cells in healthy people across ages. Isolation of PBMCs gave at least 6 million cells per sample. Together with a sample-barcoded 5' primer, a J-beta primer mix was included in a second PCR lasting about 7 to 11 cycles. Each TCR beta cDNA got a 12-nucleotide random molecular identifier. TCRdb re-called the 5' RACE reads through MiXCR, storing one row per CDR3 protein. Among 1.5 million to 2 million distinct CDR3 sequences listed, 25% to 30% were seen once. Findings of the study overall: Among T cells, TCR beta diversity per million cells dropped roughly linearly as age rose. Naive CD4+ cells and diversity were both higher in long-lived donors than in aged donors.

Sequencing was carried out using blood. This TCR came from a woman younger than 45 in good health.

CDR3 in DNA: TGCAGTGCTAGAGAGTCTATAAAAAACATTCAGTACTTC. Translated, it gives CSARESIKNIQYF. The rearrangement joins TRBV20-1 to TRBJ2-4, with unresolved D. Germline CDR1 and CDR2: DFQATT and SNEGSKA (reference sequence). Trimming stripped 0 bases from V and 4 bases from J, with 7 bases between. This CDR3 spans 13 amino acids.